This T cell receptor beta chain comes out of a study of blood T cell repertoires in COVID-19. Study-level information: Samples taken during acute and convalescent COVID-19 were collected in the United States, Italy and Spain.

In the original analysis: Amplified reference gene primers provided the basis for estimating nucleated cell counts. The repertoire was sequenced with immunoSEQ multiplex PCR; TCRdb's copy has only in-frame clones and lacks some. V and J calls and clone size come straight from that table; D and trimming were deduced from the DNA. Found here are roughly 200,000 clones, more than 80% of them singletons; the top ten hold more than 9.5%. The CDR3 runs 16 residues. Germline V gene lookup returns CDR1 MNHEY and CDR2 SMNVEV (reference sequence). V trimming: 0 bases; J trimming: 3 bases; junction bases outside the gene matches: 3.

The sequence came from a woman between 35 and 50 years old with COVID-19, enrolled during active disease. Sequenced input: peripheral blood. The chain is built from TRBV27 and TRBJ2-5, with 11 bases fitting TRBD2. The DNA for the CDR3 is TGTGCCAGCAGTTTATCGAGTAGCGGGGGGGAAGAGACCCAGTACTTC. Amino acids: CASSLSSSGGEETQYF.